The entry that follows covers one T cell receptor (beta chain) sequence. Germline loops: CDR1 SGHRS, CDR2 YFSETQ. With 6 bases clipped from V and 4 bases from J, the junction kept 6 bases outside the gene matches. CDR3 length equals 14 residues. The data were taken from a study of early T cells in non-severe SARS-CoV-2 infection. Study details: Sequenced bulk RNA came from whole blood that was unsorted, and chains were unpaired.

Individual cDNA molecules carried attached unique molecular identifiers. TCRdb called the 5' RACE reads again in MiXCR, with one record for every CDR3 protein. The sample shows under 140,000 distinct CDR3 sequences, roughly 12% of them seen only once. The receptor comes from an adult who was a healthcare worker with PCR-confirmed SARS-CoV-2 infection or an uninfected control (not recorded which). This chain uses TRBV5-1 with TRBJ2-3; 9 positions match TRBD2. Sequencing was performed on whole blood, taken at baseline. The CDR3 is CASTPSGASDTQYF. The CDR3 DNA is TGCGCCAGCACCCCTAGCGGGGCCTCAGATACGCAGTATTTT.